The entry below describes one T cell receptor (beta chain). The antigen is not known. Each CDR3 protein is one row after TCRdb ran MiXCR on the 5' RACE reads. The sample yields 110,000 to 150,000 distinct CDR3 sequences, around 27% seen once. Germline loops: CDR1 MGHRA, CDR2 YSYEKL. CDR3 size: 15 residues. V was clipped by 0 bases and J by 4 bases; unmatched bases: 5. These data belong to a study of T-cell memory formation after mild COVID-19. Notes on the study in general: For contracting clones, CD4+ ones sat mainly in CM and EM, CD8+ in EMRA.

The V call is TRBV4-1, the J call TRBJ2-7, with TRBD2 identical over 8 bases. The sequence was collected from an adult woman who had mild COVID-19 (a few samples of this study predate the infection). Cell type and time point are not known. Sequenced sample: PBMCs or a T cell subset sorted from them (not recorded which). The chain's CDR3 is CASSQESAGGYEQYF. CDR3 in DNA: TGCGCCAGCAGCCAAGAGTCGGCGGGGGGATACGAGCAGTACTTC.